Ten or more counts support the clone carrying this TCR beta chain. Its antigen is unidentified. Trimming shortened V by 3 bases and J by 3 bases, and 12 bases separated the two germline ends. Germline CDR1 SGDLS, CDR2 YYNGEE. The length of the CDR3 is 15 residues. These data are taken from a study of HIV-infected patients and healthy controls. General study findings and limits: Compared with controls, mean Gini indices were significantly raised in HIV-infected repertoires, possibly indicating oligoclonality. Untreated HIV+ repertoires had roughly threefold fewer distinct CDR3s and lower Shannon diversity than healthy controls. In healthy controls, MAIT alpha CDR3s were common; in HIV+ repertoires, severely depleted.

All unsorted peripheral T cells were captured because whole blood was used without fractionation. Reverse transcription used roughly 480 ng RNA and constant-region primers for alpha and beta. Alpha and beta chain libraries were made separately by chain-specific third strand synthesis with multiplexing indices. Each CDR3 protein gets one entry after TCRdb re-called the 5' RACE reads with MiXCR. This table has about 15,000 distinct CDR3 sequences, about 7.7% appearing once. The TCR sequence derives from an adult in good health. The J gene is TRBJ2-2, the V gene TRBV9; D possibly corresponds to TRBD2 (6 bases). Sequencing used blood. CDR3 region: CASSAGGDHTGELFF. The CDR3 DNA sequence: TGTGCCAGCAGCGCCGGAGGGGATCACACCGGGGAGCTGTTTTTT.